The present T cell receptor (beta chain) was sequenced within a study of immune characterization of retroperitoneal liposarcoma. TCRdb used MiXCR to reprocess the PCR reads, holding one entry per CDR3 protein. The repertoire holds about 2,200 distinct CDR3 sequences, roughly half seen once, with 40% to 65% in the top ten. The V and J ends lost 5 bases and 2 bases, in that order; junction bases with no gene match: 12. Germline V gene lookup returns CDR1 MNHEY and CDR2 SVGEGT. The CDR3 totals 18 residues. The chain combines TRBV6-2 or TRBV6-3 with TRBJ2-7, with TRBD2 matching over 13 bases. This TCR derives from a female donor with retroperitoneal liposarcoma. Sequences were obtained from tumor tissue. CDR3 residues: CASSDGLAGDGTTYEQYF. In nucleotides, the CDR3 is TGTGCCAGCAGTGACGGACTAGCGGGAGATGGGACTACCTACGAGCAGTACTTC.